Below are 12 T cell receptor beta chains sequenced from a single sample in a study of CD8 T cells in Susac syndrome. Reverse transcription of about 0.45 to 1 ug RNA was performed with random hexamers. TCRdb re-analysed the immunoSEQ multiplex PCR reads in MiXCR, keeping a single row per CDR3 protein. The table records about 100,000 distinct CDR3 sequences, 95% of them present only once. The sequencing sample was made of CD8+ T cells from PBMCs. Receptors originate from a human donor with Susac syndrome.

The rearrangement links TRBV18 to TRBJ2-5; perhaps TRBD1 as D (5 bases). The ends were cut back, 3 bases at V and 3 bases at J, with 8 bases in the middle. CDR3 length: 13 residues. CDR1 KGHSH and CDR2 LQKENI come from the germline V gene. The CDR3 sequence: CASSPAGKETQYF. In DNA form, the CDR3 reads TGTGCCAGCTCACCCGCAGGGAAAGAGACCCAGTACTTC.

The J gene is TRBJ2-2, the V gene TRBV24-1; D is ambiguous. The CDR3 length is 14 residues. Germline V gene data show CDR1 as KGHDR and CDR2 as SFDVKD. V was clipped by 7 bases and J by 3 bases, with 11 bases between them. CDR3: CATRTDRDTGELFF. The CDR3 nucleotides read TGTGCCACCAGGACCGACCGTGACACCGGGGAGCTGTTTTTT.

The CDR3: CASRLTSDPHNEQFF. As DNA, the CDR3 is TGTGCCAGCAGATTGACTAGCGACCCTCACAATGAGCAGTTCTTC. The J gene is TRBJ2-1, the V gene TRBV14; 8 bases agree with TRBD2. The J segment lost 5 bases and the V segment lost 6 bases, leaving 9 bases of the junction unmatched. Looked up from germline, CDR1 is SGHDN and CDR2 is FVKESK. CDR3 size: 15 residues. Full variable domain (remainder filled in from reference TRBV14 and TRBJ2-1): EAGVTQFPSHSVIEKGQTVTLRCDPISGHDNLYWYRRVMGKEIKFLLHFVKESKQDESGMPNNRFLAERTGGTYSTLKVQPAELEDSGVYFCASRLTSDPHNEQFFGPGTRLTVL.

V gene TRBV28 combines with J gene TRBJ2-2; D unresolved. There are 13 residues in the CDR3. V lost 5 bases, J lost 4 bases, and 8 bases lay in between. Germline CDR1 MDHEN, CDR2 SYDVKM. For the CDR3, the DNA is TGTGCCAGCAGTACCCACGGCACCGGGGAGCTGTTTTTT. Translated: CASSTHGTGELFF.

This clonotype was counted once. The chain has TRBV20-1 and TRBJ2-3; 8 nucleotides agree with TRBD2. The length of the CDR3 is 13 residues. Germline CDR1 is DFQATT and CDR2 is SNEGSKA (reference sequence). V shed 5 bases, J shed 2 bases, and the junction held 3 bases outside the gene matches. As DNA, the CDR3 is TGCAGTGCTGCGGGAGGCCCCACAGATACGCAGTATTTT. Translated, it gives CSAAGGPTDTQYF.

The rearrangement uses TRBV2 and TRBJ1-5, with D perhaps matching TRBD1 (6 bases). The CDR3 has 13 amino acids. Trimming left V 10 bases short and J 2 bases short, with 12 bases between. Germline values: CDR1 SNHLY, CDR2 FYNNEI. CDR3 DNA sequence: TGTGCCACTACAGGGTCCCGCAATCAGCCCCAGCATTTT. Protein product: CATTGSRNQPQHF.

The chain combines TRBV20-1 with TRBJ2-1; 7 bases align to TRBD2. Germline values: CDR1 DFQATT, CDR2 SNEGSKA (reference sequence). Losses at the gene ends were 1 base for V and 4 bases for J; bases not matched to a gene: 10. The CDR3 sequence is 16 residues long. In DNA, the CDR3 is TGCAGTGCTAGAGTTTATCCGGGAGGTACTTACAATGAGCAGTTCTTC. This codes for CSARVYPGGTYNEQFF.

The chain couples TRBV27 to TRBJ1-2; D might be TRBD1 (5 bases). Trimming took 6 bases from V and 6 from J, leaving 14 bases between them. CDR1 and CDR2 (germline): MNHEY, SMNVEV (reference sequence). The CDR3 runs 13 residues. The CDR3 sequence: CASSPREGHGYTF. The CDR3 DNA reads TGTGCCAGCAGCCCGAGAGAGGGGCATGGCTACACCTTC.

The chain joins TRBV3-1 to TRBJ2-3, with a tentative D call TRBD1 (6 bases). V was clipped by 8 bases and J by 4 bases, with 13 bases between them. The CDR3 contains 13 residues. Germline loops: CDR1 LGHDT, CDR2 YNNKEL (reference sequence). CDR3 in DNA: TGTGCCAGCGGGACCAGGGGAGCAGATACGCAGTATTTT. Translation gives CASGTRGADTQYF.

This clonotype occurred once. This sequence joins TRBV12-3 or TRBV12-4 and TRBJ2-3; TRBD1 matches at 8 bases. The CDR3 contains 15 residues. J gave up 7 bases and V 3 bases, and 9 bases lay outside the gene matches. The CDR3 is CASSFGDRMGNTQYF. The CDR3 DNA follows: TGTGCCAGCAGTTTCGGGGACAGGATGGGAAATACGCAGTATTTT.

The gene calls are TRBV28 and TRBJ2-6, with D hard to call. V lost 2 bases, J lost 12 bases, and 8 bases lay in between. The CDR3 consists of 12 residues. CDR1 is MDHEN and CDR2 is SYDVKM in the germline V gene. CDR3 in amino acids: CASSLNLPVLTF. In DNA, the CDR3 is TGTGCCAGCAGTTTAAACCTCCCCGTCCTGACTTTC.

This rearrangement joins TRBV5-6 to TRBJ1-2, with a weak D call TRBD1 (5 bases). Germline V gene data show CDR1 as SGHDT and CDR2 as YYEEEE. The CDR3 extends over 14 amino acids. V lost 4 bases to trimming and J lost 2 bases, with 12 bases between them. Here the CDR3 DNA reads TGTGCCAGCAGCGTACCCAGGGCCAACTATGGCTACACCTTC. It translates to CASSVPRANYGYTF.